What follows are 28 T cell receptor beta chains derived from one specimen sequenced in a study of blood T cell repertoires in COVID-19. TCRdb keeps only in-frame clones here, not all; method: immunoSEQ multiplex PCR. The data hold roughly 87,000 clones, with roughly 88% observed a single time. Sample: peripheral blood. Receptor source: a man aged 55 to 70 with acute or convalescent COVID-19.

The V and J genes are TRBV3-1 (or the pseudogene TRBV3-2) and TRBJ2-1; D unclear. V lost 3 bases to trimming and J lost 0 bases, with 12 bases between them. The germline V gene encodes CDR1 LGHDT and CDR2 YNNKEL (reference sequence). The CDR3 loop spans 16 amino acids. CDR3 amino acids: CASSQSLDPSYNEQFF. For the CDR3, the DNA is TGTGCCAGCAGCCAGTCCCTAGATCCCTCCTACAATGAGCAGTTCTTC.

The CDR3 nucleotides are TGTGCCACCAGTGATTCCCAGGGGGCTAAGGATGCTTTCTTT. Amino acid sequence: CATSDSQGAKDAFF. The J gene is TRBJ1-1, the V gene TRBV24-1; 8 bases are shared with TRBD1. The CDR3 sequence is 14 residues long. V lost 2 bases and J lost 11; bases outside the gene matches: 9. Germline V gene sequence: CDR1 KGHDR, CDR2 SFDVKD.

This chain connects TRBV5-1 to TRBJ1-5; D may be TRBD1 (6 bases). V was trimmed by 4 bases and J by 4 bases, leaving 12 bases between them. The CDR3 is 14 residues long. Germline V lookup: CDR1 SGHRS, CDR2 YFSETQ. The CDR3 here is CASSLAGDNQPQHF. The CDR3 bases are TGCGCCAGCAGCCTGGCAGGGGATAATCAGCCCCAGCATTTT.

This chain uses TRBV5-1 with TRBJ2-5, with TRBD1 identical over 8 bases. The CDR3 contains 16 residues. From germline, CDR1 is SGHRS and CDR2 YFSETQ. V lost 4 bases and J lost 5; bases outside the gene matches: 13. CDR3 nucleotides: TGCGCCAGCAGCACACGCAGACAGGGGCAGGGGGAGACCCAGTACTTC. As protein: CASSTRRQGQGETQYF.

The chain is built from TRBV6-5 and TRBJ2-7; 8 bases are a match to TRBD1. The CDR3 has 13 residues. CDR1 is MNHEY, CDR2 SVGAGI, per germline. J gave up 2 bases and V 7 bases, and 4 bases lay outside the gene matches. The CDR3 coding sequence is TGTGCCAGCAAAGGGACAGGAGCCTACGAGCAGTACTTC. Protein product: CASKGTGAYEQYF.

The rearrangement links TRBV9 to TRBJ2-1; TRBD2 might be the D (5 bases). Germline V gene lookup returns CDR1 SGDLS and CDR2 YYNGEE. This CDR3 contains 16 residues. The V gene lost 1 base and the J gene lost 0 bases, with 11 bases spanning the gap. The CDR3 sequence: CASSVRGFSSYNEQFF. CDR3 nucleotides: TGTGCCAGCAGCGTAAGAGGGTTTAGCTCCTACAATGAGCAGTTCTTC.

This chain connects TRBV7-9 to TRBJ1-2; unclear D gene. The CDR3 runs to 13 residues. With 10 bases removed from V and 4 bases from J, the gap between germline ends came to 16 bases. Looked up from germline, CDR1 is SEHNR and CDR2 is FQNEAQ (reference sequence). For the CDR3, the DNA is TGTGCCATCGCCCGGGGAGAGGGCTATGGCTACACCTTC. This sequence encodes CAIARGEGYGYTF.

The chain is built from TRBV3-1 (or the pseudogene TRBV3-2) and TRBJ2-1; 8 bases agree with TRBD2. The CDR3 contains 18 residues. The ends lost 4 bases at V and 1 base at J; junction bases unmatched: 12. Germline CDR1 is LGHDT and CDR2 is YNNKEL (reference sequence). This chain's CDR3 is CASSPYPFGGGSYNEQFF. The CDR3 DNA sequence: TGTGCCAGCAGCCCTTACCCCTTCGGGGGGGGATCCTACAATGAGCAGTTCTTC.

The rearrangement links TRBV10-3 to TRBJ1-1; D might be TRBD1 (5 bases). CDR1 is ENHRY, CDR2 SYGVKD, per germline. V gave up 11 bases and J gave up 3 bases, with 13 bases separating them. The CDR3 totals 12 residues. CDR3 residues: CAVAQGYTEAFF. As DNA, the CDR3 is TGTGCCGTAGCCCAGGGTTACACTGAAGCTTTCTTT.

The chain recombines TRBV29-1 with TRBJ2-5, with TRBD1 matching over 9 bases. Unmatched junction bases numbered 5, after V lost 2 bases and J lost 4 bases. Per the germline V gene, CDR1 is SQVTM and CDR2 is ANQGSEA. CDR3 length: 14 amino acids. CDR3 in amino acids: CSVERGTGRETQYF. The CDR3 region has the DNA TGCAGCGTTGAAAGGGGGACAGGGCGAGAGACCCAGTACTTC.

The chain links TRBV3-1 (or the pseudogene TRBV3-2) to TRBJ2-1, with TRBD1 as a possible D gene (6 bases). The germline V and J ends were trimmed by 4 bases and 8 bases, with 9 bases remaining between them. The CDR3 covers 12 residues. CDR1 is LGHDT and CDR2 is YNNKEL in the germline V gene (reference sequence). The DNA of the CDR3 is TGTGCCAGCAGCCCATCAGGGGATGAGCAGTTCTTC. This translates into CASSPSGDEQFF.

The chain employs TRBV6-6 and TRBJ2-2, with 16 bases that match TRBD2. V lost 5 bases and J lost 7; bases outside the gene matches: 10. The CDR3 contains 18 residues. The germline CDR1 and CDR2 sequences are MNHNY and SVGAGI (reference sequence). CDR3 amino acids: CASSPPGLAGGPGGELFF. Here the CDR3 DNA reads TGTGCCAGCAGTCCCCCGGGACTAGCGGGGGGGCCTGGCGGGGAGCTGTTTTTT.

This chain uses TRBV9 with TRBJ2-7; 14 positions agree with TRBD2. The CDR3 has 15 residues. CDR1 SGDLS and CDR2 YYNGEE come from the germline V gene. Losses at the gene ends were 0 bases for V and 7 bases for J; bases not matched to a gene: 3. This CDR3 reads CASSVAGTSGSEQYF. CDR3 coding DNA: TGTGCCAGCAGCGTAGCCGGGACTAGCGGGAGTGAGCAGTACTTC.

The chain couples TRBV9 to TRBJ2-3; 10 bases match TRBD2. CDR3 length: 17 residues. After removal of 2 bases from V and 0 bases from J, the junction contained 6 bases not matched to a gene. CDR1 is SGDLS and CDR2 is YYNGEE in the germline V gene. The CDR3 loop reads CASSVSVAGGSTDTQYF. CDR3 DNA sequence: TGTGCCAGCAGCGTGTCGGTAGCGGGAGGTAGCACAGATACGCAGTATTTT. Variable domain in full (rest from reference TRBV9 and TRBJ2-3): DSGVTQTPKHLITATGQRVTLRCSPRSGDLSVYWYQQSLDQGLQFLIQYYNGEERAKGNILERFSAQQFPDLHSELNLSSLELGDSALYFCASSVSVAGGSTDTQYFGPGTRLTVL.

V usage is TRBV29-1 and J usage is TRBJ1-1; TRBD1 matches 7 bases. The CDR3 is made up of 14 amino acids. Trimming at V came to 7 bases and at J to 1 base, leaving 9 bases not matched to a gene. Germline V lookup: CDR1 SQVTM, CDR2 ANQGSEA. The CDR3 sequence: CSGDSGLRNTEAFF. CDR3 nucleotides: TGCAGCGGGGACAGCGGCTTAAGGAACACTGAAGCTTTCTTT.

The chain combines TRBV7-9 with TRBJ2-1, with 9 bases identical to TRBD2. Unmatched junction bases numbered 5, after V lost 1 base and J lost 7 bases. From germline, CDR1 is SEHNR and CDR2 FQNEAQ (reference sequence). This CDR3 spans 15 amino acids. CDR3 sequence reads: CASSLGTSVGNEQFF. CDR3 DNA sequence: TGTGCCAGCAGCTTAGGGACTAGCGTTGGAAATGAGCAGTTCTTC.

The chain is built from TRBV9 and TRBJ2-1; TRBD2 agrees at 13 bases. Germline CDR1 reads SGDLS; CDR2 reads YYNGEE. V lost 2 bases, J lost 0 bases, and 5 bases stayed unmatched. This CDR3 has 18 residues. The CDR3 loop is CASSVGLAGPSSYNEQFF. For the CDR3, the DNA is TGTGCCAGCAGCGTGGGACTAGCGGGGCCAAGCTCCTACAATGAGCAGTTCTTC. Complete variable domain (other parts from reference TRBV9 and TRBJ2-1): DSGVTQTPKHLITATGQRVTLRCSPRSGDLSVYWYQQSLDQGLQFLIQYYNGEERAKGNILERFSAQQFPDLHSELNLSSLELGDSALYFCASSVGLAGPSSYNEQFFGPGTRLTVL.

The chain combines TRBV27 with TRBJ2-7, with TRBD1 as a possible D gene (6 bases). CDR3 length equals 17 residues. V was cut by 3 bases and J by 0 bases, with 18 bases left in between. From germline, CDR1 is MNHEY and CDR2 SMNVEV (reference sequence). The CDR3 sequence is CASSFFRGKVGSYEQYF. The DNA of the CDR3 is TGTGCCAGCAGTTTTTTTAGGGGGAAGGTGGGCTCCTACGAGCAGTACTTC.

This chain links TRBV5-1 with TRBJ2-3, with 10 bases fitting TRBD2. From germline, CDR1 is SGHRS and CDR2 YFSETQ. CDR3 length: 17 amino acids. V lost 4 bases and J lost 5; bases outside the gene matches: 13. The DNA of the CDR3 is TGCGCCAGCAGCAAAAGATCAAGCGGGAGGGCCCAAGATACGCAGTATTTT. It codes for CASSKRSSGRAQDTQYF.

The rearrangement joins TRBV29-1 to TRBJ2-1, with 7 bases that match TRBD1. Germline V gene data show CDR1 as SQVTM and CDR2 as ANQGSEA. Trimming took 3 bases from V and 12 from J; bases not matched to a gene: 14. This CDR3 spans 14 amino acids. The CDR3 reads CSVDRDSPITAQFF. The DNA of the CDR3 is TGCAGCGTTGACCGGGACAGCCCGATTACAGCGCAGTTCTTC.

The genes are TRBV29-1 and TRBJ2-7, with TRBD2 identical over 7 bases. V lost 0 bases to trimming and J lost 5 bases; unmatched junction nucleotides: 7. The CDR3 covers 14 residues. Germline CDR1 and CDR2: SQVTM and ANQGSEA. This CDR3 reads CSVEDVGLVDEQYF. The CDR3 bases are TGCAGCGTTGAAGATGTAGGACTAGTTGACGAGCAGTACTTC.

V is TRBV11-1 and J is TRBJ2-5, with TRBD1 matching over 11 bases. Trimming took 3 bases from V and 4 from J; bases not matched to a gene: 4. This CDR3 has 15 amino acids. Germline assignment: CDR1 SGHAT and CDR2 FQDESV (reference sequence). The CDR3 nucleotides are TGTGCCAGCAGCTTCGGACAGGGGGCTGGAGAGACCCAGTACTTC. Protein: CASSFGQGAGETQYF.

The V and J genes are TRBV7-3 and TRBJ2-3; the match to TRBD2 covers 12 bases. Germline-derived CDR1 and CDR2 are SGHTA and FQGTGA. The CDR3 contains 15 residues. V gave up 3 bases and J gave up 3 bases; unmatched junction bases: 1. The chain's CDR3 is CASSLGLAGTDTQYF. The CDR3 DNA sequence: TGTGCCAGCAGCTTGGGACTAGCGGGTACAGATACGCAGTATTTT.

The rearrangement joins TRBV10-3 to TRBJ1-2; possible D gene TRBD1, 5 bases. This CDR3 has 11 residues. V was clipped by 10 bases and J by 6 bases, with 12 bases between them. Germline V gives CDR1 ENHRY, CDR2 SYGVKD. The DNA for the CDR3 is TGTGCCAGCCAGGGTAGGGATGGCTACACCTTC. Translation gives CASQGRDGYTF.

The gene calls are TRBV12-3 or TRBV12-4 and TRBJ2-7; perhaps TRBD1 as D (5 bases). With 3 bases removed from V and 3 bases from J, the gap between germline ends came to 9 bases. The CDR3 runs 13 residues. The CDR3 spells CASSFATVYEQYF. CDR3 nucleotides: TGTGCCAGCAGTTTCGCGACAGTCTACGAGCAGTACTTC.

The genes are TRBV19 and TRBJ1-6; D remains ambiguous. The ends were cut back, 4 bases at V and 10 bases at J, with 14 bases in the middle. The germline V gene encodes CDR1 LNHDA and CDR2 SQIVND (reference sequence). The CDR3 loop spans 14 amino acids. CDR3 loop: CASSNEEGDSPLHF. CDR3 bases: TGTGCCAGTAGTAATGAGGAGGGTGACTCACCCCTCCACTTT.

CDR3 nucleotide sequence: TGTGCCAGCAGCTTAGGGGACAGGGGGCAGTCCTACAATGAGCAGTTCTTC. This translates into CASSLGDRGQSYNEQFF. The chain combines TRBV7-9 with TRBJ2-1, with 12 nucleotides matching TRBD1. The CDR3 is made up of 17 amino acids. CDR1 and CDR2 (germline): SEHNR, FQNEAQ (reference sequence). V lost 1 base to trimming and J lost 1 base; unmatched junction nucleotides: 2. Filled out from reference TRBV7-9 and TRBJ2-1, the complete variable domain reads DTGVSQNPRHKITKRGQNVTFRCDPISEHNRLYWYRQTLGQGPEFLTYFQNEAQLEKSRLLSDRFSAERPKGSFSTLEIQRTEQGDSAMYLCASSLGDRGQSYNEQFFGPGTRLTVL.

This clone occurred once. The chain employs TRBV11-2 and TRBJ2-2, with D possibly being TRBD2 (6 bases). The V end was cut by 8 bases, the J end by 5 bases, with 15 bases between. The length of the CDR3 is 14 residues. CDR1 and CDR2 from the germline V gene are SGHAT and FQNNGV. CDR3: CASSTGVLTGELFF. In DNA form, the CDR3 reads TGTGCCAGCTCGACGGGGGTTTTGACCGGGGAGCTGTTTTTT.